Each of the 8 T cell receptor beta chains below was sequenced from the same sample in a study of T cells in Graves' hyperthyroidism and ophthalmopathy. Amplification targeted TCR beta CDR3 regions from RNA transcripts. The HTBI set primed first-round TCR CDR3 RT-PCR. One entry per CDR3 protein results from TCRdb running MiXCR on the multiplex PCR reads. This table has 700,000 to 850,000 distinct CDR3 sequences, around 40% appearing once. The sequenced sample was blood. The origin of the receptors is a middle-aged woman with Graves' hyperthyroidism.

V is TRBV9 and J is TRBJ1-2, with D unclear. The V end was cut by 5 bases, the J end by 8 bases, with 13 bases between. The CDR3 consists of 12 residues. Germline V gene lookup returns CDR1 SGDLS and CDR2 YYNGEE. CDR3 loop: CASSECGQGYTF. For the CDR3, the DNA is TGTGCCAGCAGTGAGTGCGGGCAGGGCTACACCTTC.

This clonotype has only a few counts. The chain links TRBV6-4 to TRBJ1-2, with TRBD1 matching 8 bases. The CDR3 spans 13 residues. From germline, CDR1 is MRHNA and CDR2 SNTAGT. V gave up 6 bases and J gave up 8 bases; unmatched junction bases: 8. The chain's CDR3 is CASRETGGRGYTF. The CDR3 coding sequence is TGTGCCAGCAGGGAAACAGGGGGTCGCGGCTACACCTTC.

The rearrangement uses TRBV20-1 and TRBJ2-5; 12 bases line up with TRBD2. CDR3 length: 14 residues. Germline assignment: CDR1 DFQATT and CDR2 SNEGSKA (reference sequence). The ends lost 5 bases at V and 11 bases at J; junction bases unmatched: 12. In DNA form, the CDR3 reads TGCAGTGCTCGACTAGCGGGAGAAGCAGATACGCAGTACTTC. This translates into CSARLAGEADTQYF.

J is TRBJ1-5 and V is TRBV19, with D uncertain. V was shortened by 5 bases and J by 2 bases, with 13 bases between the two germline ends. The CDR3 loop spans 15 amino acids. Germline loops: CDR1 LNHDA, CDR2 SQIVND (reference sequence). The CDR3 bases are TGTGCCAGTAGTCGATCGAGAACGGGCAATCAGCCCCAGCATTTT. Translating it yields CASSRSRTGNQPQHF.

This chain links TRBV6-5 with TRBJ2-2; D ambiguous. This CDR3 comprises 15 residues. Deletions cut 4 bases from V and 1 base from J, with 10 bases between. Germline-derived CDR1 and CDR2 are MNHEY and SVGAGI. The CDR3, as DNA: TGTGCCAGCAGTTTTTCTCACAAGAACACCGGGGAGCTGTTTTTT. Its protein is CASSFSHKNTGELFF.

V usage is TRBV9 and J usage is TRBJ2-4; possibly TRBD1 for D (7 bases). V was shortened by 4 bases and J by 9 bases, with 14 bases between the two germline ends. The CDR3 totals 13 residues. In germline, CDR1 is SGDLS, CDR2 YYNGEE. The CDR3 region is CASSTAGGSIQYF. The CDR3 DNA reads TGTGCCAGCAGCACGGCAGGGGGGAGCATTCAGTACTTC.

J is TRBJ2-3 and V is TRBV15, with 8 positions matching TRBD1. The CDR3 is 15 amino acids. From germline, CDR1 is LNHNV and CDR2 YYDKDF (reference sequence). V trimming: 2 bases; J trimming: 5 bases; junction bases outside the gene matches: 6. Here the CDR3 DNA reads TGTGCCACCAGCAGAAAACGAGACAGGGGAGATACGCAGTATTTT. It specifies CATSRKRDRGDTQYF.

This clonotype was detected only once. The gene calls are TRBV15 and TRBJ1-4; 10 bases match TRBD1. The CDR3 extends over 15 amino acids. Germline loops: CDR1 LNHNV, CDR2 YYDKDF (reference sequence). V lost 2 bases and J lost 8; bases outside the gene matches: 5. The CDR3 loop is CATSRTGTGEEKLFF. For the CDR3, the DNA is TGTGCCACCAGCAGAACCGGGACAGGGGAAGAAAAACTGTTTTTT. Full variable domain (rest looked up from reference TRBV15 and TRBJ1-4): DAMVIQNPRYQVTQFGKPVTLSCSQTLNHNVMYWYQQKSSQAPKLLFHYYDKDFNNEADTPDNFQSRRPNTSFCFLDIRSPGLGDTAMYLCATSRTGTGEEKLFFGSGTQLSVL.